This entry lists 24 T cell receptor beta chains sequenced from one sample in a study of shared clonotypes between healthy human individuals. Cells designated naive CD8 were CD45RO-negative and were positively selected for CCR7, with terminally differentiated effector memory CD45RA+ cells excluded. This table comes from immunoSEQ multiplex PCR, and its TCRdb copy is limited to in-frame clones, with some not included. The table has roughly 770,000 clones, around 96% seen once. Sequenced material: naive CD8+ T cells sorted from blood. These receptors were collected from a man aged 25 to 40 in good health.

The chain employs TRBV29-1 and TRBJ2-3; TRBD2 aligns across 11 bases. Trimming removed 8 bases from V and 1 base from J; junction bases left unmatched: 11. The CDR3 covers 16 residues. Germline loops: CDR1 SQVTM, CDR2 ANQGSEA. The CDR3 bases are TGCAGCAGTAGCGGGAGGGCCCCGGGGGGCACAGATACGCAGTATTTT. Translated: CSSSGRAPGGTDTQYF.

V and J are TRBV27 and TRBJ1-5, with unresolved D. The ends were cut back, 5 bases at V and 5 bases at J, with 16 bases in the middle. The CDR3 length is 15 residues. Germline values: CDR1 MNHEY, CDR2 SMNVEV (reference sequence). CDR3 loop: CASSLSILSDQPQHF. For the CDR3, the DNA is TGTGCCAGCAGTCTCTCCATCCTGAGTGATCAGCCCCAGCATTTT.

The rearrangement uses TRBV29-1 and TRBJ1-1; 8 bases align to TRBD1. Germline trimming cut 3 bases from V and 1 base from J; bases unmatched to any gene: 7. Germline V gene lookup returns CDR1 SQVTM and CDR2 ANQGSEA. This CDR3 is 15 amino acids long. The CDR3 DNA reads as TGCAGCGTTGAGTGGACAGGGAGTAGGAACACTGAAGCTTTCTTT. It is translated as CSVEWTGSRNTEAFF.

The chain links TRBV4-1 to TRBJ2-1; D is undetermined. This CDR3 spans 14 amino acids. V gave up 0 bases and J gave up 7 bases, with 10 bases separating them. Per the germline V gene, CDR1 is MGHRA and CDR2 is YSYEKL. The CDR3: CASSQEPGLNEQFF. The CDR3 region has the DNA TGCGCCAGCAGCCAAGAACCGGGTTTGAATGAGCAGTTCTTC.

As to this clone: Other DNA sequences in this sample translate to the same CDR3. The chain carries TRBV19 and TRBJ2-1, with unresolved D. The CDR3 is 13 residues long. Between the trimmed V and J ends, which lost 5 bases and 0 bases, there was a span of 5 bases. Germline CDR1 and CDR2: LNHDA and SQIVND (reference sequence). This chain's CDR3 is CASSLSSYNEQFF. As DNA, the CDR3 is TGTGCCAGTAGTTTGAGCTCCTACAATGAGCAGTTCTTC.

The chain combines TRBV5-5 with TRBJ1-2, with 8 bases matching TRBD1. The germline V gene has CDR1 SGHKS and CDR2 YYEKEE (reference sequence). V lost 0 bases to trimming and J lost 5 bases; unmatched junction nucleotides: 3. The CDR3 contains 14 residues. The CDR3, as DNA: TGTGCCAGCAGCTTGGAGGACAGGGTATATGGCTACACCTTC. Protein product: CASSLEDRVYGYTF.

The chain has TRBV29-1 and TRBJ2-5, with D tentatively TRBD2 (6 bases). The CDR3 totals 13 residues. The germline V gene encodes CDR1 SQVTM and CDR2 ANQGSEA. V shed 2 bases and J shed 0 bases, with 7 bases lying between them. The chain's CDR3 is CSVERDYQETQYF. CDR3 coding DNA: TGCAGCGTTGAACGGGACTACCAAGAGACCCAGTACTTC.

The chain couples TRBV2 to TRBJ2-7; 14 bases are a match to TRBD2. The CDR3 length is 18 residues. CDR1 and CDR2 from the germline V gene are SNHLY and FYNNEI. V lost 10 bases to trimming and J lost 4 bases; unmatched junction nucleotides: 18. The CDR3 DNA reads TGTGCCATCTTCTCCGTGGGACTAGCGGGAGCGGGAACTTACGAGCAGTACTTC. As protein: CAIFSVGLAGAGTYEQYF.

CDR3 residues: CASSKGYTEAFF. The CDR3 nucleotides are TGTGCCAGCAGTAAAGGGTACACTGAAGCTTTCTTT. The J gene is TRBJ1-1, the V gene TRBV5-6; the D is unclear. CDR3 length: 12 amino acids. Trimming took off 5 bases at V and 3 bases at J, with 8 bases between the two ends. From germline, CDR1 is SGHDT and CDR2 YYEEEE.

The chain employs TRBV30 and TRBJ2-2, with D hard to call. There are 11 residues in the CDR3. Germline CDR1 reads GTSNPN; CDR2 reads SVGIG (reference sequence). V was clipped by 2 bases and J by 5 bases, with 3 bases between them. In nucleotides, the CDR3 is TGTGCCTGGAGTTTTACCGGGGAGCTGTTTTTT. It is translated as CAWSFTGELFF.

A single count supports this clone. The J gene is TRBJ2-7, the V gene TRBV2; TRBD2 is a possible D gene (6 bases). This CDR3 has 15 amino acids. Germline loops: CDR1 SNHLY, CDR2 FYNNEI. V was trimmed by 0 bases and J by 4 bases, leaving 13 bases between them. CDR3 DNA: TGTGCCAGCAGTGAAGCCAACGGAGGGGTTTACGAGCAGTACTTC. It specifies CASSEANGGVYEQYF.

The gene calls are TRBV5-4 and TRBJ2-5, with TRBD1 matching over 10 bases. The V and J ends lost 4 bases and 5 bases, in that order; junction bases with no gene match: 8. The germline CDR1 and CDR2 sequences are SGHNT and YYREEE (reference sequence). The length of the CDR3 is 15 residues. CDR3 loop: CASSRRDRGYETQYF. The CDR3 DNA reads TGTGCCAGCAGCAGAAGGGACAGGGGATACGAGACCCAGTACTTC.

The V and J genes are TRBV6-1 and TRBJ1-4; D perhaps matches TRBD1 (5 bases). CDR3 length: 17 amino acids. CDR1 MNHNS and CDR2 SASEGT come from the germline V gene. V was pared by 3 bases and J by 5 bases, with 19 bases between. The CDR3 DNA reads TGTGCCAGCAGTGACGCATTTACAGGAACCCTGAATGAAAAACTGTTTTTT. Protein sequence: CASSDAFTGTLNEKLFF.

This chain uses TRBV6-5 with TRBJ2-7; TRBD2 is a possible D gene (5 bases). Trimming shortened V by 2 bases and J by 7 bases, and 9 bases separated the two germline ends. The CDR3 loop spans 12 amino acids. Germline V gene sequence: CDR1 MNHEY, CDR2 SVGAGI. The CDR3 sequence: CASSYEGWEQYF. The CDR3 DNA is TGTGCCAGCAGTTACGAGGGTTGGGAGCAGTACTTC.

The chain has TRBV28 and TRBJ2-7; 7 bases align to TRBD2. Trimming took 10 bases from V and 5 from J; bases not matched to a gene: 14. The CDR3 sequence is 14 residues long. CDR1 and CDR2 from the germline V gene are MDHEN and SYDVKM. The CDR3 nucleotides are TGTGCCATCCAAGGGGTAGCGGGTATAGACGAGCAGTACTTC. Translation: CAIQGVAGIDEQYF. Complete variable domain (other parts from reference TRBV28 and TRBJ2-7): DVKVTQSSRYLVKRTGEKVFLECVQDMDHENMFWYRQDPGLGLRLIYFSYDVKMKEKGDIPEGYSVSREKKERFSLILESASTNQTSMYLCAIQGVAGIDEQYFGPGTRLTVT.

The chain links TRBV6-1 to TRBJ1-2, with D possibly being TRBD1 (5 bases). The CDR3 length is 15 residues. Germline V gene data show CDR1 as MNHNS and CDR2 as SASEGT. Between the trimmed V and J ends, which lost 3 bases and 2 bases, there was a span of 13 bases. The CDR3 here is CASSERDSGNYGYTF. CDR3 bases: TGTGCCAGCAGTGAGAGAGACAGCGGAAACTATGGCTACACCTTC.

This rearrangement joins TRBV7-9 to TRBJ2-7; the D gene is possibly TRBD2 (5 bases). The CDR3 has 13 amino acids. The V and J ends lost 1 base and 4 bases respectively, with 8 bases between them. Germline-derived CDR1 and CDR2 are SEHNR and FQNEAQ (reference sequence). The CDR3 nucleotides are TGTGCCAGCAGCTTAGGATGGGAGTACGAGCAGTACTTC. Its protein product is CASSLGWEYEQYF.

The gene calls are TRBV11-2 and TRBJ2-7, with 9 bases lining up with TRBD1. V lost 4 bases to trimming and J lost 3 bases; unmatched junction nucleotides: 4. CDR1 SGHAT and CDR2 FQNNGV come from the germline V gene. The CDR3 spans 14 residues. The CDR3 DNA follows: TGTGCCAGCAGCTACGGGACAGGGTTCTACGAGCAGTACTTC. This sequence encodes CASSYGTGFYEQYF.

This chain uses TRBV6-6 with TRBJ1-1; D remains ambiguous. V lost 2 bases, J lost 3 bases, and 7 bases lay in between. CDR1 is MNHNY, CDR2 SVGAGI, per germline (reference sequence). This CDR3 contains 13 residues. The CDR3 bases are TGTGCCAGCAGTTACAGGGTGGACACTGAAGCTTTCTTT. This sequence encodes CASSYRVDTEAFF.

The chain carries TRBV6-1 and TRBJ2-7; no clear D. Germline V gene data show CDR1 as MNHNS and CDR2 as SASEGT. The CDR3 covers 10 residues. The V end was cut by 5 bases, the J end by 5 bases, with 4 bases between. The CDR3 DNA follows: TGTGCCAGCAGTTTTAACGAGCAGTACTTC. Amino acid sequence: CASSFNEQYF.

This chain links TRBV14 with TRBJ2-1; TRBD2 matches 9 bases. Germline V lookup: CDR1 SGHDN, CDR2 FVKESK. J lost 3 bases, V lost 4 bases, and 4 bases had no gene match. The CDR3 has 15 residues. The DNA for the CDR3 is TGTGCCAGCAGCCTAGGACTAGCGAACTACAATGAGCAGTTCTTC. This translates into CASSLGLANYNEQFF.

The chain couples TRBV5-5 to TRBJ2-1; D gene unclear. The CDR3 is 12 amino acids. The V end was cut by 3 bases, the J end by 6 bases, with 7 bases between. Germline lookup yields CDR1 SGHKS and CDR2 YYEKEE (reference sequence). The CDR3 nucleotides are TGTGCCAGCAGCTACTACCGCAATGAGCAGTTCTTC. Amino acid sequence: CASSYYRNEQFF.

As DNA, the CDR3 is TGCGCCAGCAGCCATCCGGGACTAGCGGTATACGAGCAGTACTTC. The encoded protein is CASSHPGLAVYEQYF. The chain has TRBV4-3 and TRBJ2-7, with TRBD2 identical over 11 bases. Losses at the gene ends were 3 bases for V and 4 bases for J; bases not matched to a gene: 5. This CDR3 is built from 15 residues. Germline assignment: CDR1 LGHNA and CDR2 YSLEER.

This clone was seen more than once but under ten times. Written as DNA, the CDR3 is TGCAGCGTTCGGACTAGCGGGGGAACCGGGGAGCTGTTTTTT. Protein sequence: CSVRTSGGTGELFF. The rearrangement links TRBV29-1 to TRBJ2-2, with 13 bases aligning to TRBD2. This CDR3 contains 14 residues. With 5 bases clipped from V and 5 bases from J, the junction kept 2 bases outside the gene matches. CDR1 and CDR2 (germline): SQVTM, ANQGSEA.